One sample yielded the 23 T cell receptor beta chains listed below, sequenced in a study of OX40 agonist ivuxolimab in advanced cancers. The method was immunoSEQ multiplex PCR; TCRdb's version includes in-frame clones alone and lacks a portion of them. The data show about 76,000 clones, around 87% seen once. The sequencing used CD4+ or CD8+ T cells sorted from blood, collected in a trial of the OX40 agonist ivuxolimab. These receptors all stem from an adult with an advanced solid tumor such as melanoma, head and neck, liver or kidney cancer.

The chain links TRBV7-9 to TRBJ2-2; the D gene is possibly TRBD2 (5 bases). V lost 10 bases to trimming and J lost 1 base, with 16 bases between them. CDR3 length: 15 residues. Germline assignment: CDR1 SEHNR and CDR2 FQNEAQ (reference sequence). The CDR3 bases are TGTGCCACCACACGAGGGCGCATGAACACCGGGGAGCTGTTTTTT. This gives the protein CATTRGRMNTGELFF. Full variable domain (missing parts from reference TRBV7-9 and TRBJ2-2): DTGVSQNPRHKITKRGQNVTFRCDPISEHNRLYWYRQTLGQGPEFLTYFQNEAQLEKSRLLSDRFSAERPKGSFSTLEIQRTEQGDSAMYLCATTRGRMNTGELFFGEGSRLTVL.

The chain is built from TRBV19 and TRBJ1-5; 8 bases align to TRBD1. V shed 2 bases, J shed 7 bases, and the junction held 4 bases outside the gene matches. The germline V gene has CDR1 LNHDA and CDR2 SQIVND (reference sequence). CDR3 length equals 14 residues. The CDR3 spells CASSIQGASQPQHF. The CDR3 nucleotides are TGTGCCAGTAGTATACAGGGGGCGTCACAGCCCCAGCATTTT.

The CDR3 loop is CASSVGGTSGDQETQYF. DNA for the CDR3: TGTGCCAGCAGCGTAGGCGGAACTAGCGGGGACCAAGAGACCCAGTACTTC. V and J are TRBV9 and TRBJ2-5; 10 positions match TRBD2. The CDR3 is 17 residues long. CDR1 is SGDLS, CDR2 YYNGEE, per germline. Trimming at V came to 0 bases and at J to 0 bases, leaving 5 bases not matched to a gene.

This chain connects TRBV2 to TRBJ2-3; no definite D call. V was pared by 6 bases and J by 2 bases, with 9 bases between. Per the germline V gene, CDR1 is SNHLY and CDR2 is FYNNEI. This CDR3 has 13 residues. CDR3 nucleotide sequence: TGTGCCAGCAGGGAAAGGGTCACAGATACGCAGTATTTT. As protein: CASRERVTDTQYF.

V is TRBV6-1 and J is TRBJ2-5, with D unresolved. The V end lost 6 bases, the J end lost 1 base, and 3 bases lay between the germline ends. The CDR3 length is 11 residues. CDR1 and CDR2 (germline): MNHNS, SASEGT. The CDR3 coding sequence is TGTGCCAGCAGCCGCCAAGAGACCCAGTACTTC. It is translated as CASSRQETQYF.

This clone has only a few counts. The J gene is TRBJ1-6, the V gene TRBV6-6; TRBD1 might be the D (6 bases). In germline, CDR1 is MNHNY, CDR2 SVGAGI (reference sequence). This CDR3 has 14 amino acids. Trimming left V 0 bases short and J 15 bases short, with 15 bases between. CDR3 sequence reads: CASSYSNQGSLLHF. The CDR3 bases are TGTGCCAGCAGTTACTCGAATCAGGGGAGTCTCCTCCACTTT.

V usage is TRBV2 and J usage is TRBJ2-7, with 8 bases aligning to TRBD1. This CDR3 has 14 amino acids. V lost 6 bases to trimming and J lost 1 base; unmatched junction nucleotides: 5. Germline V gene data show CDR1 as SNHLY and CDR2 as FYNNEI. In nucleotides, the CDR3 is TGTGCCAGCAGGGGGACAGGAGGATCCTACGAGCAGTACGTC. Amino acids: CASRGTGGSYEQYV.

This clone is a singleton in its sample. This chain links TRBV28 with TRBJ2-1; the D gene could be TRBD1 or TRBD2 (5 bases each). Germline loops: CDR1 MDHEN, CDR2 SYDVKM. CDR3 length: 14 residues. Trimming pared 2 bases from V and 2 bases from J, leaving 7 bases between. The CDR3 spells CASSLRGAYNEQFF. The CDR3 region has the DNA TGTGCCAGCAGTTTAAGAGGGGCCTACAATGAGCAGTTCTTC.

J is TRBJ2-7 and V is TRBV28; D unresolved. The germline V and J ends were trimmed by 4 bases and 4 bases, with 5 bases remaining between them. The germline V gene encodes CDR1 MDHEN and CDR2 SYDVKM. CDR3 length: 11 amino acids. The CDR3, as DNA: TGTGCCAGCAGTTCCCTTTACGAGCAGTACGTC. This translates into CASSSLYEQYV.

J is TRBJ2-7 and V is TRBV15; the match to TRBD2 covers 11 bases. This CDR3 comprises 18 residues. CDR1 and CDR2 (germline): LNHNV, YYDKDF (reference sequence). J was trimmed by 4 bases and V by 5 bases; bases with no gene match: 16. The CDR3 nucleotides are TGTGCCACCAGCGCCCAGGGGAGGCTACTAGCGGGGGATTACGAGCAGTACTTC. It encodes CATSAQGRLLAGDYEQYF.

The chain uses TRBV5-4 and TRBJ1-2, with 7 bases aligning to TRBD1. Germline V gives CDR1 SGHNT, CDR2 YYREEE (reference sequence). CDR3 size: 14 residues. Trimming cost V 2 bases and J 4 bases; bases outside gene matches: 5. CDR3 protein: CASSLTGEIYGYTF. DNA for the CDR3: TGTGCCAGCAGCTTAACAGGGGAGATCTATGGCTACACCTTC.

The rearrangement links TRBV5-6 to TRBJ2-7; perhaps D is TRBD1 or TRBD2 (5 bases each). V lost 1 base, J lost 13 bases, and 18 bases lay in between. CDR1 is SGHDT, CDR2 YYEEEE, per germline. The CDR3 has 13 residues. The CDR3 region is CASSLSWDPGSYF. CDR3 in DNA: TGTGCCAGCAGCTTGTCCTGGGACCCCGGATCCTACTTC.

CDR3 in amino acids: CASSLGQGSFGNQPQHF. CDR3 nucleotide sequence: TGTGCCAGCAGCCTCGGACAGGGAAGTTTTGGCAATCAGCCCCAGCATTTT. The gene calls are TRBV7-6 and TRBJ1-5; TRBD1 agrees at 8 bases. CDR3 length equals 17 residues. Per the germline V gene, CDR1 is SGHVS and CDR2 is FNYEAQ. Trimming took 5 bases from V and 2 from J; bases not matched to a gene: 11.

V usage is TRBV29-1 and J usage is TRBJ1-3, with unresolved D. The CDR3 is made up of 15 amino acids. V was cut by 0 bases and J by 0 bases, with 9 bases left in between. Germline lookup yields CDR1 SQVTM and CDR2 ANQGSEA. CDR3 nucleotide sequence: TGCAGCGTTGAAGAAGGTCAGAGCTCTGGAAACACCATATATTTT. As protein: CSVEEGQSSGNTIYF. Combining the CDR3 with reference TRBV29-1 and TRBJ1-3 gives the whole variable domain SAVISQKPSRDICQRGTSLTIQCQVDSQVTMMFWYRQQPGQSLTLIATANQGSEATYESGFVIDKFPISRPNLTFSTLTVSNMSPEDSSIYLCSVEEGQSSGNTIYFGEGSWLTVV.

This chain links TRBV5-1 with TRBJ2-5; 11 positions agree with TRBD2. The CDR3 runs to 16 residues. Germline-derived CDR1 and CDR2 are SGHRS and YFSETQ. Trimming at V came to 3 bases and at J to 1 base, leaving 5 bases not matched to a gene. For the CDR3, the DNA is TGCGCCAGCAGCTCCCAGGGACTAGCGGCCCAAGAGACCCAGTACTTC. It specifies CASSSQGLAAQETQYF. The complete variable domain, with remaining parts taken from reference TRBV5-1 and TRBJ2-5, reads KAGVTQTPRYLIKTRGQQVTLSCSPISGHRSVSWYQQTPGQGLQFLFEYFSETQRNKGNFPGRFSGRQFSNSRSEMNVSTLELGDSALYLCASSSQGLAAQETQYFGPGTRLLVL.

The gene calls are TRBV29-1 and TRBJ1-1, with no clear D. Germline CDR1 and CDR2: SQVTM and ANQGSEA. Trimming took 6 bases from V and 0 from J, leaving 11 bases between them. The CDR3 length is 13 residues. The CDR3 sequence: CSVMESMNTEAFF. CDR3 in DNA: TGCAGCGTGATGGAAAGCATGAACACTGAAGCTTTCTTT.

The V call is TRBV7-2, the J call TRBJ2-7; 7 bases match TRBD1. Germline CDR1 reads SGHTA; CDR2 reads FQGNSA. With 1 base clipped from V and 2 bases from J, the junction kept 2 bases outside the gene matches. This CDR3 is 14 amino acids long. CDR3: CASSLGQGAYEQYV. Here the CDR3 DNA reads TGTGCCAGCAGCTTAGGGCAGGGGGCCTACGAGCAGTACGTC.

This chain joins TRBV7-9 and TRBJ2-4; a weak D match, TRBD2 (6 bases). The length of the CDR3 is 17 residues. Germline CDR1 and CDR2: SEHNR and FQNEAQ (reference sequence). The germline V and J ends were trimmed by 2 bases and 0 bases, with 14 bases remaining between them. This CDR3 is CASSLKGGELAKNIQYF. In nucleotides, the CDR3 is TGTGCCAGCAGCTTAAAGGGCGGGGAACTAGCCAAAAACATTCAGTACTTC.

The rearrangement uses TRBV28 and TRBJ2-5, with no clear D. This CDR3 has 12 amino acids. V dropped 4 bases and J dropped 5 bases, with 8 bases sitting between them. Germline-derived CDR1 and CDR2 are MDHEN and SYDVKM. The CDR3 DNA reads as TGTGCCAGCAGTTCCCCCCGGGAGACCCAGTACTTC. It is translated as CASSSPRETQYF.

V gene TRBV10-3 combines with J gene TRBJ1-3, with D tentatively TRBD1 (5 bases). V was shortened by 7 bases and J by 1 base, with 14 bases between the two germline ends. Germline lookup yields CDR1 ENHRY and CDR2 SYGVKD. This CDR3 region has 15 residues. CDR3 DNA sequence: TGTGCCATCAATCAGGAGGGACGATCTGGAAACACCATATATTTT. Its protein product is CAINQEGRSGNTIYF.

This chain joins TRBV5-1 and TRBJ2-3; D not certain. Trimming cost V 0 bases and J 3 bases, with 11 bases left between them. This CDR3 has 15 residues. CDR1 and CDR2 from the germline V gene are SGHRS and YFSETQ. For the CDR3, the DNA is TGCGCCAGCAGCTTGGGGCTACCGAGGACAGATACGCAGTATTTT. Translated, it gives CASSLGLPRTDTQYF. The variable domain in full, with the rest retrieved from reference TRBV5-1 and TRBJ2-3, is KAGVTQTPRYLIKTRGQQVTLSCSPISGHRSVSWYQQTPGQGLQFLFEYFSETQRNKGNFPGRFSGRQFSNSRSEMNVSTLELGDSALYLCASSLGLPRTDTQYFGPGTRLTVL.

This clone was found once. The chain is built from TRBV28 and TRBJ1-4; D ambiguous. CDR3 length: 17 amino acids. Germline CDR1 is MDHEN and CDR2 is SYDVKM. Trimming removed 4 bases from V and 0 bases from J, with 15 bases in between. The CDR3 spells CASSSPAAPATNEKLFF. Written as DNA, the CDR3 is TGTGCCAGCAGTTCCCCCGCGGCCCCCGCAACTAATGAAAAACTGTTTTTT.

The chain is built from TRBV7-3 and TRBJ2-5; no definite D call. The CDR3 sequence is 13 residues long. V was clipped by 5 bases and J by 5 bases, with 12 bases between them. Germline values: CDR1 SGHTA, CDR2 FQGTGA. The CDR3 sequence: CASSPDGRETQYF. Written as DNA, the CDR3 is TGTGCCAGCAGCCCCGATGGTAGGGAGACCCAGTACTTC.